This T cell receptor beta chain emerged from a study of cytomegalovirus exposure and HLA in healthy donors. Broader study findings: Donors belonging to an Asian-associated ancestry cluster reportedly showed fewer N-insertions in productive TCRs than the approximately 690-donor mean, according to what a later analysis found.

Both 60 Vbeta primers and 13 Jbeta primers went into the PCR. Sequenced by immunoSEQ multiplex PCR; TCRdb stores in-frame clones only, minus some. The sample records 50,000 to 65,000 clones, 55% to 80% being singletons. CDR1 and CDR2 (germline): WSHSY, SAAADI. The CDR3 contains 14 residues. The J segment lost 6 bases and the V segment lost 7 bases, leaving 6 bases of the junction unmatched. This clone was detected only once. Its target is not known. The V and J genes are TRBV10-2 and TRBJ2-3, with TRBD2 matching 11 bases. This TCR was recovered from a woman in her fifties or sixties in good health and CMV-seropositive. Sequencing was carried out using PBMCs. The CDR3 nucleotides read TGCGCCAGCAACTTAGCGGGGGGGTCGGATACGCAGTATTTT. Translation gives CASNLAGGSDTQYF.